Below are 2 T cell receptor beta chains sequenced from a single sample in a study of T cells in localized non-small cell lung cancer. Measured with immunoSEQ multiplex PCR; TCRdb has only the in-frame clones, and not every one. In the table there are about 28,000 clones, 80% to 95% of which are singletons. Material: peripheral blood mononuclear cells, obtained before any cancer treatment. The receptors here all came from a woman aged 40-69 years with stage III lung adenocarcinoma.

This CDR3 reads CASSSRTGGIETQYF. The CDR3 DNA reads as TGTGCCAGCAGTTCCCGGACAGGGGGCATAGAGACCCAGTACTTC. V is TRBV27 and J is TRBJ2-5, with 11 bases that match TRBD1. The CDR3 totals 15 residues. The germline gives CDR1 MNHEY, CDR2 SMNVEV (reference sequence). Losses at the gene ends were 4 bases for V and 4 bases for J; bases not matched to a gene: 5.

The genes are TRBV7-9 and TRBJ2-7, with 7 positions matching TRBD1. The germline V gene has CDR1 SEHNR and CDR2 FQNEAQ (reference sequence). The CDR3 runs to 14 residues. V was clipped by 2 bases and J by 2 bases; unmatched bases: 3. CDR3 residues: CASSLTGTAYEQYF. DNA for the CDR3: TGTGCCAGCAGCTTAACCGGGACAGCCTACGAGCAGTACTTC.